These 17 T cell receptor beta chains were sequenced from one sample in a study of OX40 agonist ivuxolimab in advanced cancers. The data were produced by immunoSEQ multiplex PCR, yet TCRdb's version contains in-frame clones alone and is incomplete. Of 71,000 or so clones listed, more than 85% are singletons. This specimen was CD4+ or CD8+ T cells sorted from blood, taken in a trial of the OX40 agonist ivuxolimab. The source of these receptors is an adult with an advanced solid tumor such as melanoma, head and neck, liver or kidney cancer.

The sample holds one count of this clone. This chain links TRBV27 with TRBJ2-1; no definite D call. Germline loops: CDR1 MNHEY, CDR2 SMNVEV (reference sequence). The CDR3 consists of 14 residues. The ends were cut back, 5 bases at V and 4 bases at J, with 12 bases in the middle. The CDR3 reads CASSPFTIYNEQFF. As DNA, the CDR3 is TGTGCCAGCAGTCCGTTTACAATTTACAATGAGCAGTTCTTC.

This chain uses TRBV19 with TRBJ2-5, with a weak D call TRBD2 (5 bases). The germline V gene encodes CDR1 LNHDA and CDR2 SQIVND (reference sequence). Trimming cost V 1 base and J 5 bases, with 11 bases left between them. This CDR3 spans 14 amino acids. The CDR3 region has the DNA TGTGCCAGTAGTATAGCCGGCGGGTGGGAGACCCAGTACTTC. It encodes CASSIAGGWETQYF.

The chain combines TRBV27 with TRBJ2-1; 7 positions match TRBD1. Per germline, CDR1 MNHEY and CDR2 SMNVEV (reference sequence). Trimming at V came to 5 bases and at J to 5 bases, leaving 12 bases not matched to a gene. There are 16 residues in the CDR3. CDR3 in DNA: TGTGCCAGCAGTACTACAGGGGCGTCGCCCCACAATGAGCAGTTCTTC. Translation gives CASSTTGASPHNEQFF.

The chain combines TRBV9 with TRBJ2-7; D is undetermined. The CDR3 is made up of 18 amino acids. Trimming pared 4 bases from V and 4 bases from J, leaving 27 bases between. Per germline, CDR1 SGDLS and CDR2 YYNGEE. The DNA for the CDR3 is TGTGCCAGCAGCCCCTCGGCCGTCGCGGCCGCAACCCCGTACGAGCAGTACTTC. This sequence encodes CASSPSAVAAATPYEQYF.

The rearrangement uses TRBV2 and TRBJ1-5; TRBD1 matches 7 bases. The CDR3 runs to 14 residues. Germline CDR1 is SNHLY and CDR2 is FYNNEI. V lost 5 bases to trimming and J lost 3 bases; unmatched junction nucleotides: 4. CDR3 loop: CASSLQGLNQPQHF. The DNA for the CDR3 is TGTGCCAGCAGTTTACAGGGGCTCAATCAGCCCCAGCATTTT.

The chain employs TRBV9 and TRBJ1-1; D not certain. This CDR3 has 13 amino acids. Trimming pared 0 bases from V and 1 base from J, leaving 4 bases between. The V gene's germline CDR1 is SGDLS and CDR2 YYNGEE. CDR3 sequence reads: CASSVDENTEAFF. In DNA form, the CDR3 reads TGTGCCAGCAGCGTAGACGAGAACACTGAAGCTTTCTTT.

The V gene is TRBV19, the J gene TRBJ2-7, with D perhaps TRBD2 (6 bases). Germline lookup yields CDR1 LNHDA and CDR2 SQIVND (reference sequence). The CDR3 covers 13 residues. The V end lost 5 bases, the J end lost 0 bases, and 8 bases lay between the germline ends. In nucleotides, the CDR3 is TGTGCCAGTAGTGGAGGGCTCTCCTACGAGCAGTACTTC. Protein sequence: CASSGGLSYEQYF.

The chain combines TRBV11-3 with TRBJ2-1, with D maybe TRBD2 (6 bases). The CDR3 has 12 amino acids. V dropped 4 bases and J dropped 10 bases, with 11 bases sitting between them. Germline CDR1 SGHNT, CDR2 YENEEA. DNA of the CDR3: TGTGCCAGCAGCTATTGGGGGGAGGAGCAGTTCTTC. This codes for CASSYWGEEQFF.

The rearrangement uses TRBV27 and TRBJ1-1; D unresolved. Germline V gene sequence: CDR1 MNHEY, CDR2 SMNVEV (reference sequence). V lost 10 bases to trimming and J lost 3 bases, with 18 bases between them. This CDR3 is built from 14 residues. Here the CDR3 reads CATRSKGRDTEAFF. The CDR3 DNA is TGTGCCACCAGGAGTAAAGGGCGGGACACTGAAGCTTTCTTT.

The chain joins TRBV7-5 to TRBJ2-1. TRBV7-5 is designated a pseudogene. This CDR3 spans 15 amino acids. CDR3 coding DNA: TGTGCCAGAAGCTTAGGGGGGTATTCATACTGTGAGCAGTTCTTC. It yields the protein CARSLGGYSYCEQFF.

The chain couples TRBV18 to TRBJ2-7; TRBD1 or TRBD2 may be the D gene (5 bases each). CDR3 size: 14 residues. The V gene lost 3 bases and the J gene lost 2 bases, with 11 bases spanning the gap. Per the germline V gene, CDR1 is KGHSH and CDR2 is LQKENI. In DNA, the CDR3 is TGTGCCAGCTCACCGGCAGGGAGAACCTACGAGCAGTACTTC. This codes for CASSPAGRTYEQYF.

V and J are TRBV29-1 and TRBJ1-3; the D gene is possibly TRBD1 (6 bases). Trimming cost V 7 bases and J 2 bases, with 18 bases left between them. CDR1 and CDR2 (germline): SQVTM, ANQGSEA. CDR3 length: 15 residues. The CDR3 DNA reads as TGCAGCGCCCTTCCGACAGGCGGAGCTGGAAACACCATATATTTT. It specifies CSALPTGGAGNTIYF.

The genes are TRBV27 and TRBJ2-3, with 9 positions matching TRBD1. The CDR3 consists of 15 residues. J gave up 4 bases and V 2 bases, and 4 bases lay outside the gene matches. Germline V gives CDR1 MNHEY, CDR2 SMNVEV (reference sequence). The CDR3 DNA sequence: TGTGCCAGCAGTTTAAACAGGGGGCGAGCAGATACGCAGTATTTT. Translation gives CASSLNRGRADTQYF.

The chain combines TRBV27 with TRBJ1-5; D possibly corresponds to TRBD1 (6 bases). Germline V gene lookup returns CDR1 MNHEY and CDR2 SMNVEV (reference sequence). This CDR3 has 15 amino acids. With 3 bases removed from V and 4 bases from J, the gap between germline ends came to 13 bases. CDR3 DNA sequence: TGTGCCAGCAGTTTTAGGGGGAATTCAAATCAGCCCCAGCATTTT. Translation gives CASSFRGNSNQPQHF.

This clone has a single count. J is TRBJ2-7 and V is TRBV25-1, with 7 bases identical to TRBD2. Per germline, CDR1 MGHDK and CDR2 SYGVNS. The CDR3 is made up of 14 amino acids. Trimming removed 1 base from V and 2 bases from J; junction bases left unmatched: 2. The CDR3 loop is CASSEWEGPYEQYF. In DNA, the CDR3 is TGTGCCAGCAGTGAATGGGAGGGACCCTACGAGCAGTACTTC.

The V gene is TRBV29-1, the J gene TRBJ2-5; D gene uncertain. The tail of the sequence fits TRBJ2-7 better, so the J call may be wrong. This CDR3 is 12 amino acids long. Germline V gives CDR1 SQVTM, CDR2 ANQGSEA. The CDR3 DNA reads as TGCAGCGCAAAAATCGACCGGAACGAGCAGTACTTC. Protein: CSAKIDRNEQYF.

The chain employs TRBV5-1 and TRBJ2-5; 7 bases are shared with TRBD1. From germline, CDR1 is SGHRS and CDR2 YFSETQ. This CDR3 is 15 amino acids long. Trimming cost V 4 bases and J 5 bases; bases outside gene matches: 11. CDR3 in DNA: TGCGCCAGCAGCCGTACCTCGGACAGGCGTGAGACCCAGTACTTC. Its protein product is CASSRTSDRRETQYF.